This T cell receptor beta chain was obtained from a study of shared clonotypes between healthy human individuals. Study-level information: The donor group consisted of two women and three men, aged 18 to 49. Study results and limitations: Shared across a handful of donors were 4% to 5% of the naive CD4 clonotypes. Clonotype sharing among donors likely depends on sequencing depth.

Under the authors' procedure: ImmunoSEQ output lacked quality scores and full-length reads, limiting matched filtering. Repertoires were generated with immunoSEQ multiplex PCR, while TCRdb's copy carries only in-frame clones and drops some. The DNA was the basis for D and trimming; V, J and clone size are from that table. The profile shows about 2.4 million clones, 93% of them singletons. CDR1 is SQVTM, CDR2 ANQGSEA, per germline. V gave up 4 bases and J gave up 6 bases, with 6 bases separating them. The CDR3 consists of 11 residues. This clone occurred once. No antigen is known for it. V usage is TRBV29-1 and J usage is TRBJ2-2, with D hard to call. The material sequenced was naive CD4+ T cells from PBMCs. The subset is: CD45RA+ positively selected. The sequence came from a man aged 18 to 29 in good health. Some clones in this sample may be carry-over from other donors' samples. CDR3 residues: CSVGGPGELFF. CDR3 nucleotides: TGCAGCGTTGGGGGTCCCGGGGAGCTGTTTTTT.